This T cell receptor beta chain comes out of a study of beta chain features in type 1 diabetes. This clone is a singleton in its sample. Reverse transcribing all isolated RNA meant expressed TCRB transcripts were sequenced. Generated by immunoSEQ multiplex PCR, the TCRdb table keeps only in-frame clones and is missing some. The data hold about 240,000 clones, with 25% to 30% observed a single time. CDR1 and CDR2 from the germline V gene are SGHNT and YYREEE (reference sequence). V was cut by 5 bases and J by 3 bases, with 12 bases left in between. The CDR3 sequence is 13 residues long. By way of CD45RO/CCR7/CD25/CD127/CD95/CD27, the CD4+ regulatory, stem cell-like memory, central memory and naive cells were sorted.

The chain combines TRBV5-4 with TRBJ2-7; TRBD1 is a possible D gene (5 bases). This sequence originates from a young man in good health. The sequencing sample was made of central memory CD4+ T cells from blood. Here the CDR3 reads CASSNPGIYEQYF. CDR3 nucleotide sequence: TGTGCCAGCAGTAATCCAGGGATCTACGAGCAGTACTTC.